The clone carrying this T cell receptor (beta chain) was seen more than once but under ten times. Its antigen is not known. This sample is part of a study of CD8 T cells in ankylosing spondylitis. General study results and limits: Reported data indicate significant enrichment of disease-linked clones within matched ankylosing spondylitis synovial fluid.

The CDR3 length is 15 residues. Per germline, CDR1 DFQATT and CDR2 SNEGSKA (reference sequence). The V gene lost 3 bases and the J gene lost 0 bases, with 12 bases spanning the gap. TCRdb re-analysed the 5' RACE reads in MiXCR, keeping a single row per CDR3 protein. The table has about 130,000 distinct CDR3 sequences, 9.3% seen once. The specimen was blood, either unsorted or a sorted T cell fraction (not recorded which). This clonotype originated in a male donor with ankylosing spondylitis or in good health (not recorded which). The chain joins TRBV20-1 to TRBJ2-1, with D unclear. The CDR3 bases are TGCAGTGCTAGTGACGGCATAAGCTCCTACAATGAGCAGTTCTTC. This gives the protein CSASDGISSYNEQFF.